These 21 T cell receptor beta chains share one sample of origin, sequenced in a study of T cell repertoires in cytomegalovirus infection. In TCRdb, the reads were re-called with MiXCR into one record per CDR3 protein. The sample has about 100,000 distinct CDR3 sequences; less than 25% are singletons. The sequenced material came from CD8+ T cells from PBMCs. These receptors were collected from a human donor in good health (CMV status not recorded). Some clones in this sample may be carry-over from other donors' samples.

The chain recombines TRBV19 with TRBJ2-1, with 10 bases aligning to TRBD2. With 4 bases clipped from V and 8 bases from J, the junction kept 14 bases outside the gene matches. CDR3 size: 17 residues. Germline CDR1 LNHDA, CDR2 SQIVND (reference sequence). The CDR3 spells CASSSSPGLARFHEQFF. The CDR3 DNA reads as TGTGCCAGTAGTAGCTCCCCGGGACTAGCGAGGTTCCATGAGCAGTTCTTC.

This clonotype was counted at least ten times. This rearrangement joins TRBV7-9 to TRBJ2-7; D possibly uses TRBD1 or TRBD2 (5 bases each). Trimming removed 3 bases from V and 3 bases from J, with 21 bases in between. Germline CDR1 is SEHNR and CDR2 is FQNEAQ (reference sequence). The CDR3 is 17 amino acids. In DNA, the CDR3 is TGTGCCAGCAGCTTTGAACGGGGCTTCTCCTTCGACTACGAGCAGTACTTC. This encodes CASSFERGFSFDYEQYF.

The rearrangement links TRBV12-3 or TRBV12-4 to TRBJ2-3; the D is unclear. The germline V and J ends were trimmed by 7 bases and 5 bases, with 4 bases remaining between them. The CDR3 loop spans 10 amino acids. CDR3 sequence: CASKGDTQYF. For the CDR3, the DNA is TGTGCCAGCAAAGGAGATACGCAGTATTTT.

This clonotype was observed a few times. The V call is TRBV6-6, the J call TRBJ2-1; D might be TRBD1 or TRBD2, each matching 5 bases. V was trimmed by 0 bases and J by 0 bases, leaving 15 bases between them. Germline CDR1 and CDR2: MNHNY and SVGAGI (reference sequence). There are 18 residues in the CDR3. CDR3 in DNA: TGTGCCAGCAGTTACTCGTATATGAGGGGCGACTCCTACAATGAGCAGTTCTTC. Translating it yields CASSYSYMRGDSYNEQFF.

At least ten counts were recorded for this clonotype. This chain joins TRBV7-6 and TRBJ2-1, with D possibly TRBD2 on 6 matching bases. Germline V CDR1 and CDR2: SGHVS, FNYEAQ. This CDR3 has 14 amino acids. Deletions cut 5 bases from V and 4 bases from J, with 12 bases between. The CDR3 DNA reads as TGTGCCAGCAGCATACGCGGGGATTACAATGAGCAGTTCTTC. This gives the protein CASSIRGDYNEQFF.

This clonotype showed up many times. The CDR3: CASRTQGSGMNTEAFF. The DNA for the CDR3 is TGTGCCAGTAGAACACAGGGGAGCGGAATGAACACTGAAGCTTTCTTT. The chain joins TRBV19 to TRBJ1-1; 7 bases are shared with TRBD1. The germline CDR1 and CDR2 sequences are LNHDA and SQIVND (reference sequence). J was trimmed by 0 bases and V by 6 bases; bases with no gene match: 10. This CDR3 has 16 amino acids.

This clonotype was counted a few times. This chain links TRBV5-4 with TRBJ2-1; D may be TRBD1 (5 bases). Germline V gives CDR1 SGHNT, CDR2 YYREEE (reference sequence). CDR3 length equals 13 residues. V shed 3 bases and J shed 5 bases, with 9 bases lying between them. CDR3 nucleotides: TGTGCCAGCAGCTGGGGCAGCCACAATGAGCAGTTCTTC. Amino acids: CASSWGSHNEQFF.

This clonotype was seen more than once but under ten times. This sequence joins TRBV20-1 and TRBJ2-1, with 12 bases matching TRBD2. CDR1 and CDR2 (germline): DFQATT, SNEGSKA (reference sequence). Germline trimming cut 6 bases from V and 6 bases from J; bases unmatched to any gene: 12. This CDR3 region has 16 residues. The DNA of the CDR3 is TGCAGTGCGCCCGGACTAGCGGGACCCGTAGGCAATGAGCAGTTCTTC. Protein: CSAPGLAGPVGNEQFF.

This clonotype turned up a few times. This sequence joins TRBV4-1 and TRBJ2-7; D tentatively reads TRBD1 or TRBD2 (5 bases each). CDR1 is MGHRA and CDR2 is YSYEKL in the germline V gene. This CDR3 is 15 amino acids long. V was trimmed by 0 bases and J by 0 bases, leaving 9 bases between them. CDR3 loop: CASSQDPGSSYEQYF. The DNA for the CDR3 is TGCGCCAGCAGCCAAGATCCAGGGAGCTCCTACGAGCAGTACTTC.

This rearrangement joins TRBV6-1 to TRBJ1-2, with D possibly matching TRBD1 (5 bases). Trimming removed 5 bases from V and 4 bases from J, with 29 bases in between. The CDR3 runs 19 residues. CDR1 and CDR2 (germline): MNHNS, SASEGT. CDR3 in amino acids: CASSSGHLLRPRVAYGYTF. DNA of the CDR3: TGTGCCAGCAGTTCCGGACACCTACTCCGACCGAGGGTGGCCTATGGCTACACCTTC.

The sample holds a few counts of this clonotype. V gene TRBV6-6 combines with J gene TRBJ2-1; TRBD2 might be the D (5 bases). The ends were cut back, 2 bases at V and 6 bases at J, with 5 bases in the middle. Germline V gives CDR1 MNHNY, CDR2 SVGAGI (reference sequence). This CDR3 has 12 residues. The CDR3 loop reads CASSYGSNEQFF. Here the CDR3 DNA reads TGTGCCAGCAGTTACGGGAGCAATGAGCAGTTCTTC.

This CDR3 reads CASRLGRYNEQFF. CDR3 nucleotide sequence: TGTGCCAGCCGACTAGGAAGATACAATGAGCAGTTCTTC. The chain joins TRBV27 to TRBJ2-1; D perhaps matches TRBD2 (6 bases). The CDR3 spans 13 residues. Germline V gene sequence: CDR1 MNHEY, CDR2 SMNVEV (reference sequence). Trimming cost V 8 bases and J 4 bases, with 12 bases left between them.

The chain couples TRBV28 to TRBJ2-7; TRBD1 aligns across 9 bases. V shed 3 bases and J 3 bases; nucleotides not matched to a gene: 3. Germline CDR1 is MDHEN and CDR2 is SYDVKM. This CDR3 has 14 amino acids. The CDR3 sequence is CASSFSTGGYEQYF. The CDR3 nucleotides read TGTGCCAGCAGTTTCTCGACAGGGGGCTACGAGCAGTACTTC. The variable domain in full, with the rest retrieved from reference TRBV28 and TRBJ2-7, is DVKVTQSSRYLVKRTGEKVFLECVQDMDHENMFWYRQDPGLGLRLIYFSYDVKMKEKGDIPEGYSVSREKKERFSLILESASTNQTSMYLCASSFSTGGYEQYFGPGTRLTVT.

The genes are TRBV7-4 and TRBJ2-1, with D possibly matching TRBD1 (5 bases). CDR1 and CDR2 from the germline V gene are SGHVT and SQSDAQ. The CDR3 spans 14 residues. The ends were cut back, 1 base at V and 5 bases at J, with 9 bases in the middle. Here the CDR3 DNA reads TGTGCCAGCAGCTTAGTAGGGGCTAACAATGAGCAGTTCTTC. It yields the protein CASSLVGANNEQFF.

This clonotype came up a few times. The chain has TRBV7-9 and TRBJ2-7, with D possibly TRBD1 on 6 matching bases. CDR1 and CDR2 (germline): SEHNR, FQNEAQ (reference sequence). This CDR3 region has 17 residues. Trimming stripped 4 bases from V and 0 bases from J, with 19 bases between. CDR3 amino acids: CASSSTLTRDNSYEQYF. In DNA, the CDR3 is TGTGCCAGCAGCTCAACCCTCACCCGGGACAACTCCTACGAGCAGTACTTC.

This clonotype was recorded at least ten times. The CDR3 here is CASSPSGVHEQYF. The CDR3 DNA reads as TGTGCCAGCAGCCCTTCGGGGGTGCACGAGCAGTACTTC. The gene calls are TRBV7-2 and TRBJ2-7; D possibly corresponds to TRBD2 (6 bases). Germline loops: CDR1 SGHTA, CDR2 FQGNSA. The CDR3 totals 13 residues. The V and J ends lost 5 bases and 5 bases respectively, with 13 bases between them.

The rearrangement links TRBV20-1 to TRBJ2-3; 9 bases agree with TRBD2. Germline V CDR1 and CDR2: DFQATT, SNEGSKA (reference sequence). Germline trimming cut 0 bases from V and 4 bases from J; bases unmatched to any gene: 5. The CDR3 covers 15 residues. CDR3 sequence reads: CSARDLAGFPDTQYF. The CDR3 nucleotides read TGCAGTGCTAGAGATCTAGCGGGGTTCCCAGATACGCAGTATTTT.

CDR3 nucleotide sequence: TGCAGTGCTAGGATGGCTTCGGGGAACAATGAGCAGTTCTTC. Amino acids: CSARMASGNNEQFF. The chain carries TRBV20-1 and TRBJ2-1, with D possibly TRBD2 on 5 matching bases. Germline lookup yields CDR1 DFQATT and CDR2 SNEGSKA (reference sequence). V lost 3 bases and J 5 bases, leaving 14 bases between the germline ends. This CDR3 contains 14 residues.

The chain's CDR3 is CSARPAASYEQYF. DNA for the CDR3: TGCAGTGCTAGGCCAGCAGCCTCCTACGAGCAGTACTTC. The gene calls are TRBV20-1 and TRBJ2-7; D is uncertain. CDR1 is DFQATT, CDR2 SNEGSKA, per germline (reference sequence). The CDR3 sequence is 13 residues long. Deletions cut 3 bases from V and 0 bases from J, with 9 bases between.

The V call is TRBV6-2 or TRBV6-3, the J call TRBJ2-7; the D gene is possibly TRBD1 (6 bases). This CDR3 spans 14 amino acids. With 5 bases removed from V and 3 bases from J, the gap between germline ends came to 14 bases. Germline V lookup: CDR1 MNHEY, CDR2 SVGEGT. CDR3 sequence reads: CASSPRRGIYEQYF. The DNA for the CDR3 is TGTGCCAGCAGTCCACGAAGGGGGATCTACGAGCAGTACTTC.

Concerning this clonotype: Just one base apart from a much larger clone, this may be a read error. The rearrangement uses TRBV7-8 and TRBJ2-2, with 7 bases identical to TRBD1. V shed 6 bases, J shed 5 bases, and the junction held 12 bases outside the gene matches. This CDR3 comprises 16 residues. Germline assignment: CDR1 SGHVS and CDR2 FQNEAQ. The chain's CDR3 is CASRLRGQGRTGELFF. The CDR3 nucleotides are TGTGCCAGCAGATTAAGGGGGCAGGGAAGGACCGGGGAGCTGTTTTTT.